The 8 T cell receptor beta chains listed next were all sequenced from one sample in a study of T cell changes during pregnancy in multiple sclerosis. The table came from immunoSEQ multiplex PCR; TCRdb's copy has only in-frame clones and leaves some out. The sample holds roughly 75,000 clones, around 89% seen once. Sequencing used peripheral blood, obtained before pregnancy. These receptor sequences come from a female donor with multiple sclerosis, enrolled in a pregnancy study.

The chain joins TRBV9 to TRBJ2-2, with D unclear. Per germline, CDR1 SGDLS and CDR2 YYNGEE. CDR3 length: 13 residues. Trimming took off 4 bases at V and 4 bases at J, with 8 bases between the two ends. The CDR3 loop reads CASSRIRTGELFF. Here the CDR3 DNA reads TGTGCCAGCAGCCGTATCCGCACCGGGGAGCTGTTTTTT. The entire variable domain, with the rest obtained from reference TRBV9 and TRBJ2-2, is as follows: DSGVTQTPKHLITATGQRVTLRCSPRSGDLSVYWYQQSLDQGLQFLIQYYNGEERAKGNILERFSAQQFPDLHSELNLSSLELGDSALYFCASSRIRTGELFFGEGSRLTVL.

In nucleotides, the CDR3 is TGTGCCATCAGGCACAGCGCACTAGACTATGGCTACACCTTC. It codes for CAIRHSALDYGYTF. This sequence joins TRBV10-3 and TRBJ1-2; D gene unclear. V lost 6 bases to trimming and J lost 3 bases, with 14 bases between them. This CDR3 spans 14 amino acids. The V gene's germline CDR1 is ENHRY and CDR2 SYGVKD.

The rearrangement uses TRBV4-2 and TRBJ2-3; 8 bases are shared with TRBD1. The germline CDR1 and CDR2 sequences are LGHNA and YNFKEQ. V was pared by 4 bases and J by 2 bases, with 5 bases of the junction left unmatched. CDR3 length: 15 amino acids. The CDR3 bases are TGTGCCAGCAGCCTTGCAGGGGGCGTCACAGATACGCAGTATTTT. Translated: CASSLAGGVTDTQYF.

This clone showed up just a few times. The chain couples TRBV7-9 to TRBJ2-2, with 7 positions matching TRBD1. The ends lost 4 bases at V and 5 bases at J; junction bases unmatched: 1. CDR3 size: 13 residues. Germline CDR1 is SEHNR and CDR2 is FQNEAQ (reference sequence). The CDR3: CASSSTGTGELFF. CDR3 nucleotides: TGTGCCAGCAGCTCGACAGGGACCGGGGAGCTGTTTTTT.

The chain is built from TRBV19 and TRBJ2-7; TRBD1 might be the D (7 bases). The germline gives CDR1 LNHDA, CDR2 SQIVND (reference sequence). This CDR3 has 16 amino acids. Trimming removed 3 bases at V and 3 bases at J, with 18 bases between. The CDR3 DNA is TGTGCCAGTAGTATCCGCCCGGAGGGACAGTTCTACGAGCAGTACTTC. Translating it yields CASSIRPEGQFYEQYF.

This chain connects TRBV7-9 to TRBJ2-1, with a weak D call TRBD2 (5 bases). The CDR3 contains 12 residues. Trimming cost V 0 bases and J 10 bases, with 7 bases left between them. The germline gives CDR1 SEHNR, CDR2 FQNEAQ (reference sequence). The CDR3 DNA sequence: TGTGCCAGCAGCTTAGCGAGGAGGGAGCAGTTCTTC. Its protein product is CASSLARREQFF.

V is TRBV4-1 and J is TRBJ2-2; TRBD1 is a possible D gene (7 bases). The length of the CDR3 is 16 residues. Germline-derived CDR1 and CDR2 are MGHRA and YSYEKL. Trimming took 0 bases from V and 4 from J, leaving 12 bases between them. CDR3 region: CASSQDPQGGTGELFF. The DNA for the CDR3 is TGCGCCAGCAGCCAAGATCCCCAGGGGGGCACCGGGGAGCTGTTTTTT.

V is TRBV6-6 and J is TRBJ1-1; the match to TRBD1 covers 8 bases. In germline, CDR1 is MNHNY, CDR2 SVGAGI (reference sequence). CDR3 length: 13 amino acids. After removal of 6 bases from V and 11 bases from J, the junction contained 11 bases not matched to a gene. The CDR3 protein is CASRPGGQGAAFF. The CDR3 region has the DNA TGTGCCAGCAGGCCCGGCGGACAGGGCGCGGCTTTCTTT.